What follows are 28 T cell receptor beta chains derived from one specimen sequenced in a study of blood T cell repertoires in COVID-19. Libraries were prepared by immunoSEQ multiplex PCR; TCRdb keeps only in-frame clonotypes and omits some of them. This sample yields approximately 130,000 clones, of which around 86% are seen a single time; approximately 20% belongs to the top ten. The sequenced sample consisted of PBMCs or T cells enriched from blood (not recorded which). These receptors were collected from a man younger than 45 who had recovered from COVID-19.

The rearrangement joins TRBV2 to TRBJ1-1; D perhaps matches TRBD1 (6 bases). The CDR3 totals 13 residues. Germline V gives CDR1 SNHLY, CDR2 FYNNEI. V was clipped by 6 bases and J by 5 bases, with 13 bases between them. The CDR3 loop reads CASRTDSTTEAFF. In DNA form, the CDR3 reads TGTGCCAGCAGGACGGACAGCACAACTGAAGCTTTCTTT. Supplemented by reference TRBV2 and TRBJ1-1, the full variable domain reads EPEVTQTPSHQVTQMGQEVILRCVPISNHLYFYWYRQILGQKVEFLVSFYNNEISEKSEIFDDQFSVERPDGSNFTLKIRSTKLEDSAMYFCASRTDSTTEAFFGQGTRLTVV.

V gene TRBV6-5 combines with J gene TRBJ1-4; possibly TRBD1 for D (6 bases). The CDR3 spans 15 residues. V lost 0 bases, J lost 8 bases, and 13 bases lay in between. The germline CDR1 and CDR2 sequences are MNHEY and SVGAGI. The CDR3: CASSYSTQGIEKLFF. The CDR3 region has the DNA TGTGCCAGCAGTTACTCGACGCAGGGGATAGAAAAACTGTTTTTT.

V gene TRBV5-4 combines with J gene TRBJ2-5; 14 nucleotides agree with TRBD2. In germline, CDR1 is SGHNT, CDR2 YYREEE (reference sequence). The J segment lost 2 bases and the V segment lost 6 bases, leaving 6 bases of the junction unmatched. The length of the CDR3 is 16 residues. The CDR3 here is CASTGLAGEGQETQYF. In DNA form, the CDR3 reads TGTGCCAGCACGGGACTAGCGGGAGAAGGGCAAGAGACCCAGTACTTC.

The V and J genes are TRBV5-4 and TRBJ2-1, with TRBD2 identical over 13 bases. This CDR3 has 17 amino acids. Germline assignment: CDR1 SGHNT and CDR2 YYREEE (reference sequence). Trimming cost V 3 bases and J 4 bases; bases outside gene matches: 7. CDR3 nucleotides: TGTGCCAGCAGCTGGACTAGCGGGAGAGGGGAATACAATGAGCAGTTCTTC. Translated, it gives CASSWTSGRGEYNEQFF.

DNA for the CDR3: TGTGCCAGCAGCCCGACAGGTTGGGATCAGCCCCAGCATTTT. Protein product: CASSPTGWDQPQHF. J is TRBJ1-5 and V is TRBV7-9; D perhaps matches TRBD1 (6 bases). V was cut by 5 bases and J by 5 bases, with 13 bases left in between. This CDR3 is built from 14 residues. Germline CDR1 reads SEHNR; CDR2 reads FQNEAQ (reference sequence). Based on the CDR3 plus reference TRBV7-9 and TRBJ1-5, the full variable domain is DTGVSQNPRHKITKRGQNVTFRCDPISEHNRLYWYRQTLGQGPEFLTYFQNEAQLEKSRLLSDRFSAERPKGSFSTLEIQRTEQGDSAMYLCASSPTGWDQPQHFGDGTRLSIL.

The J gene is TRBJ2-3, the V gene TRBV5-4; the D is unclear. The CDR3 covers 14 residues. The V end lost 0 bases, the J end lost 1 base, and 6 bases lay between the germline ends. Germline-derived CDR1 and CDR2 are SGHNT and YYREEE (reference sequence). The CDR3 sequence: CASSLEPGTDTQYF. CDR3 sequence (DNA): TGTGCCAGCAGCTTGGAGCCGGGCACAGATACGCAGTATTTT. The variable domain in full, completed from reference TRBV5-4 and TRBJ2-3, reads ETGVTQSPTHLIKTRGQQVTLRCSSQSGHNTVSWYQQALGQGPQFIFQYYREEENGRGNFPPRFSGLQFPNYSSELNVNALELDDSALYLCASSLEPGTDTQYFGPGTRLTVL.

The V call is TRBV27, the J call TRBJ2-7, with 12 bases aligning to TRBD2. V trimming: 5 bases; J trimming: 6 bases; junction bases outside the gene matches: 5. Germline values: CDR1 MNHEY, CDR2 SMNVEV (reference sequence). The CDR3 is 14 amino acids. The CDR3 is CASSRLAGEGEQYF. The CDR3 DNA follows: TGTGCCAGCAGTCGACTAGCGGGAGAGGGCGAGCAGTACTTC.

The rearrangement links TRBV19 to TRBJ2-2; D is possibly TRBD2 (6 bases). The CDR3 spans 12 residues. The V and J ends lost 6 bases and 4 bases respectively, with 6 bases between them. Per the germline V gene, CDR1 is LNHDA and CDR2 is SQIVND (reference sequence). The DNA for the CDR3 is TGTGCCAGTAGGCGGGGCACCGGGGAGCTGTTTTTT. Residues: CASRRGTGELFF.

This clone has only one observation. A read error may account for a junction end that differs from germline. This rearrangement joins TRBV4-1 to TRBJ1-1; D remains unclear. This CDR3 is 15 amino acids long. The V gene's germline CDR1 is MGHRA and CDR2 YSYEKL. The CDR3 nucleotides are TGCGCCAGCAGTCAAGTCCCCGCCCGCGACACTGAAGCTTTCTTT. Protein sequence: CASSQVPARDTEAFF.

The chain combines TRBV12-5 with TRBJ1-2, with D perhaps matching TRBD1 (6 bases). The CDR3 is made up of 13 amino acids. Germline V gene lookup returns CDR1 LGHNT and CDR2 FRNRAP. Trimming took 5 bases from V and 4 from J, leaving 11 bases between them. In DNA form, the CDR3 reads TGTGCTAGTGGTCTACAGGGAACCTATGGCTACACCTTC. Its protein is CASGLQGTYGYTF.

The chain employs TRBV7-8 and TRBJ1-3; no firm D call. V dropped 1 base and J dropped 1 base, with 11 bases sitting between them. The germline CDR1 and CDR2 sequences are SGHVS and FQNEAQ. This CDR3 is 16 amino acids long. The CDR3 DNA sequence: TGTGCCAGCAGCTTAGAGTCTCGGGGTTCTGGAAACACCATATATTTT. Translation gives CASSLESRGSGNTIYF.

This clone was seen just once. The V call is TRBV2, the J call TRBJ1-1; D gene unclear. Trimming removed 3 bases from V and 1 base from J, with 9 bases in between. The CDR3 has 14 amino acids. CDR1 is SNHLY and CDR2 is FYNNEI in the germline V gene. CDR3 residues: CASSERESNTEAFF. CDR3 DNA: TGTGCCAGCAGTGAGCGGGAATCGAACACTGAAGCTTTCTTT.

A single count supports this clone. The chain is built from TRBV10-3 and TRBJ1-5; D call uncertain. The CDR3 runs to 13 residues. V lost 2 bases and J lost 3, with 5 bases in between. Germline lookup yields CDR1 ENHRY and CDR2 SYGVKD. The DNA for the CDR3 is TGTGCCATCAGTGAGACAGACAATCAGCCCCAGCATTTT. The encoded protein is CAISETDNQPQHF.

This clone was seen a single time. V is TRBV5-1 and J is TRBJ2-7; 7 positions match TRBD2. The CDR3 is made up of 14 amino acids. V lost 4 bases to trimming and J lost 1 base; unmatched junction nucleotides: 5. The germline CDR1 and CDR2 sequences are SGHRS and YFSETQ. The CDR3 region has the DNA TGCGCCAGCAGCCACGGACTAGTGTCCTACGAGCAGTACTTC. Protein: CASSHGLVSYEQYF.

This chain connects TRBV5-8 to TRBJ1-4; D gene uncertain. This CDR3 is 17 amino acids long. V was cut by 4 bases and J by 8 bases, with 24 bases left in between. Germline CDR1 reads SGHTS; CDR2 reads YDEGEE. Here the CDR3 reads CASSPSSEVRGREKLFF. DNA of the CDR3: TGTGCCAGCAGCCCATCCAGTGAGGTCCGGGGAAGGGAAAAACTGTTTTTT.

This rearrangement joins TRBV28 to TRBJ1-1, with unresolved D. The CDR3 contains 13 residues. V shed 5 bases and J shed 3 bases, with 10 bases lying between them. The germline V gene encodes CDR1 MDHEN and CDR2 SYDVKM. The CDR3 region is CASSPPRDTEAFF. As DNA, the CDR3 is TGTGCCAGCAGTCCCCCTCGAGACACTGAAGCTTTCTTT.

This chain uses TRBV19 with TRBJ1-5, with 8 bases that match TRBD1. The V segment lost 5 bases and the J segment 3 bases; nucleotides outside the gene matches: 9. Germline CDR1 reads LNHDA; CDR2 reads SQIVND (reference sequence). This CDR3 is 16 amino acids long. DNA for the CDR3: TGTGCCAGTAGTTCAGACTGGGACAGGAACAATCAGCCCCAGCATTTT. Amino acids: CASSSDWDRNNQPQHF. The full variable domain, in which reference TRBV19 and TRBJ1-5 provide the parts outside the CDR3, is DGGITQSPKYLFRKEGQNVTLSCEQNLNHDAMYWYRQDPGQGLRLIYYSQIVNDFQKGDIAEGYSVSREKKESFPLTVTSAQKNPTAFYLCASSSDWDRNNQPQHFGDGTRLSIL.

The chain links TRBV6-5 to TRBJ1-1; 7 bases are a match to TRBD1. Germline V gene sequence: CDR1 MNHEY, CDR2 SVGAGI. The CDR3 runs 14 residues. With V trimmed by 1 base and J by 6 bases, 5 bases remained unmatched. The CDR3 spells CASSYFHRGPEAFF. For the CDR3, the DNA is TGTGCCAGCAGTTACTTCCACAGGGGCCCTGAAGCTTTCTTT.

The chain links TRBV7-9 to TRBJ2-3, with 9 bases lining up with TRBD2. J lost 1 base, V lost 3 bases, and 2 bases had no gene match. The germline gives CDR1 SEHNR, CDR2 FQNEAQ (reference sequence). The CDR3 contains 15 residues. The CDR3 is CASSFVAGGTDTQYF. The CDR3 DNA is TGTGCCAGCAGCTTCGTAGCGGGGGGCACAGATACGCAGTATTTT. Full variable domain (remainder filled in from reference TRBV7-9 and TRBJ2-3): DTGVSQNPRHKITKRGQNVTFRCDPISEHNRLYWYRQTLGQGPEFLTYFQNEAQLEKSRLLSDRFSAERPKGSFSTLEIQRTEQGDSAMYLCASSFVAGGTDTQYFGPGTRLTVL.

The V and J genes are TRBV12-5 and TRBJ2-7; 8 bases agree with TRBD1. Germline CDR1 LGHNT, CDR2 FRNRAP. This CDR3 spans 13 amino acids. V trimming: 3 bases; J trimming: 4 bases; junction bases outside the gene matches: 2. Here the CDR3 reads CASGFTGGYEQYF. The DNA of the CDR3 is TGTGCTAGTGGTTTTACAGGGGGATACGAGCAGTACTTC.

The chain has TRBV12-5 and TRBJ2-5, with TRBD2 matching over 9 bases. The junction had 13 bases not matched to a gene; V was cut back by 0 bases and J by 5 bases. The CDR3 is 18 residues long. Germline lookup yields CDR1 LGHNT and CDR2 FRNRAP. The CDR3 DNA sequence: TGTGCTAGTGGTTTGGTCGTAGCGGGAGTTTATCGCGGGGAGACCCAGTACTTC. As protein: CASGLVVAGVYRGETQYF.

The gene calls are TRBV6-5 and TRBJ1-3, with 8 bases lining up with TRBD1. J gave up 3 bases and V 0 bases, and 4 bases lay outside the gene matches. The CDR3 length is 16 residues. Looked up from germline, CDR1 is MNHEY and CDR2 is SVGAGI. This CDR3 is CASSYSRRGHGNTIYF. CDR3 nucleotide sequence: TGTGCCAGCAGTTACTCGCGCAGGGGGCATGGAAACACCATATATTTT.

The chain joins TRBV7-3 to TRBJ2-2, with 7 nucleotides matching TRBD2. V was clipped by 1 base and J by 1 base; unmatched bases: 6. This CDR3 has 17 amino acids. Germline V gene sequence: CDR1 SGHTA, CDR2 FQGTGA. CDR3 nucleotides: TGTGCCAGCAGCTTAATCCCGAGCGGGAAGAACACCGGGGAGCTGTTTTTT. This gives the protein CASSLIPSGKNTGELFF.

This rearrangement joins TRBV18 to TRBJ1-3; TRBD1 aligns across 11 bases. This CDR3 contains 17 residues. After removal of 1 base from V and 0 bases from J, the junction contained 2 bases not matched to a gene. CDR1 KGHSH and CDR2 LQKENI come from the germline V gene. The CDR3 protein is CASSPRGTGGSGNTIYF. DNA for the CDR3: TGTGCCAGCTCACCACGGGGGACAGGGGGCTCTGGAAACACCATATATTTT.

V gene TRBV11-2 combines with J gene TRBJ1-3; D may be TRBD1 (6 bases). The V gene lost 5 bases and the J gene lost 0 bases, with 20 bases spanning the gap. The CDR3 is 18 residues long. Germline lookup yields CDR1 SGHAT and CDR2 FQNNGV. The CDR3 is CASSHTYRAPTSGNTIYF. The CDR3 DNA follows: TGTGCCAGCAGCCATACCTACAGGGCTCCAACCTCTGGAAACACCATATATTTT.

This sequence joins TRBV10-2 and TRBJ2-2, with D perhaps TRBD1 (6 bases). CDR3 size: 13 residues. Trimming took off 8 bases at V and 3 bases at J, with 10 bases between the two ends. Germline V gene data show CDR1 as WSHSY and CDR2 as SAAADI. CDR3: CASVGGDTGELFF. DNA for the CDR3: TGCGCCAGCGTAGGGGGAGACACCGGGGAGCTGTTTTTT.

The DNA for the CDR3 is TGCAGTGCTAGTAGCTTTGGACAAAGCGAAGAGACCCAGTACTTC. Its translation: CSASSFGQSEETQYF. The J gene is TRBJ2-5, the V gene TRBV20-1; tentative D call: TRBD1 (5 bases). V was shortened by 3 bases and J by 3 bases, with 17 bases between the two germline ends. This CDR3 spans 15 amino acids. CDR1 and CDR2 (germline): DFQATT, SNEGSKA (reference sequence).

This rearrangement joins TRBV9 to TRBJ1-5; possibly TRBD1 for D (5 bases). V shed 3 bases and J shed 10 bases, with 17 bases lying between them. This CDR3 has 14 amino acids. Per germline, CDR1 SGDLS and CDR2 YYNGEE. The CDR3 reads CASSAAQVDTPQHF. The CDR3 bases are TGTGCCAGCAGCGCCGCTCAGGTGGACACTCCCCAGCATTTT.